The 18 T cell receptor beta chains listed next were all sequenced from one sample in a study of monozygotic twins with inflammatory bowel disease. TCRdb re-called the 5' RACE reads and catalogs CDR3 proteins one per entry, DNA excluded. The table for this sample gives approximately 300,000 distinct CDR3 sequences. Sequenced input: blood. The source is a human donor with ulcerative colitis or Crohn's disease, or a healthy co-twin of an affected twin (not recorded which).

V and J are TRBV7-2 and TRBJ2-1. The CDR3 loop spans 15 amino acids. Germline V gives CDR1 SGHTA, CDR2 FQGNSA. The CDR3 sequence is CASSFGDLFYNEQFF.

V and J are TRBV6-1 and TRBJ2-4; the TCRdb D gene call, TRBD2, has no DNA to confirm it. The CDR3 spans 15 residues. Germline CDR1 and CDR2: MNHNS and SASEGT. CDR3 amino acids: CASSPLAGVEYIQYF.

The chain employs TRBV11-2 and TRBJ2-2; TCRdb lists TRBD2, though no DNA is available to test this call. Germline CDR1 and CDR2: SGHAT and FQNNGV. This CDR3 has 15 residues. Here the CDR3 reads CASSPRLGEVGELFF.

This chain connects TRBV2 to TRBJ1-5; TCRdb's D gene call, TRBD1, goes unchecked for lack of DNA. Per germline, CDR1 SNHLY and CDR2 FYNNEI. The CDR3 has 14 amino acids. This chain's CDR3 is CASSDGTGHGPQHF.

V usage is TRBV7-2 and J usage is TRBJ2-1; TCRdb selects TRBD1, and the lack of DNA leaves this call unchecked. Germline CDR1 and CDR2: SGHTA and FQGNSA. The CDR3 covers 11 residues. The CDR3 protein is CASRLQGGLFF. Full variable domain (missing parts from reference TRBV7-2 and TRBJ2-1): GAGVSQSPSNKVTEKGKDVELRCDPISGHTALYWYRQSLGQGLEFLIYFQGNSAPDKSGLPSDRFSAERTGGSVSTLTIQRTQQEDSAVYLCASRLQGGLFFGPGTRLTVL.

The chain couples TRBV7-9 to TRBJ1-5. From germline, CDR1 is SEHNR and CDR2 FQNEAQ (reference sequence). The CDR3 totals 12 residues. The CDR3 loop is CASSFEDQPQHF.

V and J are TRBV18 and TRBJ2-7. Germline V CDR1 and CDR2: KGHSH, LQKENI. This CDR3 has 14 amino acids. The CDR3 reads CASSPPGVGTEQYF.

This CDR3 reads CASSVDSGANVLTF. The chain combines TRBV4-2 with TRBJ2-6. The CDR3 extends over 14 amino acids. CDR1 and CDR2 from the germline V gene are LGHNA and YNFKEQ.

The chain is built from TRBV28 and TRBJ2-7. This CDR3 has 15 residues. Germline CDR1 reads MDHEN; CDR2 reads SYDVKM. CDR3 protein: CASSFDRNLIYEQYF.

The chain has TRBV11-1 and TRBJ2-6; TCRdb picks TRBD2, but there is no DNA to check that call. This CDR3 comprises 21 residues. Germline-derived CDR1 and CDR2 are SGHAT and FQDESV (reference sequence). CDR3 sequence reads: CASSGDPGLAGGPSGANVLTF.

CDR3: CASSQDRGLGYNEQFF. The V gene is TRBV3-1, the J gene TRBJ2-1; TCRdb's D gene call, TRBD1, goes unchecked for lack of DNA. The CDR3 covers 16 residues. Germline V lookup: CDR1 LGHDT, CDR2 YNNKEL (reference sequence).

This sequence joins TRBV5-6 and TRBJ1-2. Per the germline V gene, CDR1 is SGHDT and CDR2 is YYEEEE. The CDR3 runs to 13 residues. The CDR3 sequence: CASSLDPTYGYTF. Based on the CDR3 plus reference TRBV5-6 and TRBJ1-2, the full variable domain is DAGVTQSPTHLIKTRGQQVTLRCSPKSGHDTVSWYQQALGQGPQFIFQYYEEEERQRGNFPDRFSGHQFPNYSSELNVNALLLGDSALYLCASSLDPTYGYTFGSGTRLTVV.

The genes are TRBV10-3 and TRBJ1-4. From germline, CDR1 is ENHRY and CDR2 SYGVKD. The CDR3 runs 14 residues. The CDR3 is CAIKEGLSNEKLFF.

V gene TRBV7-2 combines with J gene TRBJ2-5; TCRdb gives TRBD1 as the D gene, but with no DNA this cannot be confirmed. Germline V lookup: CDR1 SGHTA, CDR2 FQGNSA. CDR3 length equals 15 residues. The CDR3 sequence: CASSLRRGGWETQYF.

V is TRBV20-1 and J is TRBJ2-4. CDR1 and CDR2 (germline): DFQATT, SNEGSKA (reference sequence). This CDR3 comprises 12 residues. The chain's CDR3 is CSAHWGKNMQYF.

The chain uses TRBV5-6 and TRBJ1-2. CDR3 length: 12 residues. In germline, CDR1 is SGHDT, CDR2 YYEEEE. The CDR3 region is CASSLVSAGYTF.

CDR3 in amino acids: CASSLASNTGELFF. The chain combines TRBV5-4 with TRBJ2-2. The CDR3 sequence is 14 residues long. Per germline, CDR1 SGHNT and CDR2 YYREEE (reference sequence). The full variable domain, completed using reference TRBV5-4 and TRBJ2-2, is ETGVTQSPTHLIKTRGQQVTLRCSSQSGHNTVSWYQQALGQGPQFIFQYYREEENGRGNFPPRFSGLQFPNYSSELNVNALELDDSALYLCASSLASNTGELFFGEGSRLTVL.

This chain uses TRBV4-2 with TRBJ2-2; the TCRdb call, TRBD2, lacks DNA for checking. There are 16 residues in the CDR3. From germline, CDR1 is LGHNA and CDR2 YNFKEQ. The CDR3 loop is CASSQGGPGRSGELFF.